This TCR beta chain was recovered during a study of T-cell memory formation after mild COVID-19. Overall study: TCR clusters mostly belonged to single donors. Study-wide results and limits: Clones that contracted from day 15 to 85 had balanced CD4/CD8; later expanders were CD4+ biased.

About this clonotype: Its target is unknown.

Libraries for TCRalpha and TCRbeta carried sample barcodes and unique molecular identifiers via 5'RACE. MiXCR, applied by TCRdb to the 5' RACE reads, yields one record per CDR3 protein. Of about 190,000 distinct CDR3 sequences listed, over 9.5% were seen once; the top ten hold 2.5% to 3.5%. The source material was PBMCs or a T cell subset sorted from them (not recorded which). This clonotype was sampled from a man younger than 30 who had mild COVID-19 (a few samples of this study predate the infection). Cell type and time point are not known.

The CDR3 nucleotides are TGTGCCACCCAGGGTAGGGGTAAACGGGGACCCCTCCACTTT. Its protein is CATQGRGKRGPLHF. V is TRBV7-2 and J is TRBJ1-6; D is possibly TRBD1 (5 bases). The CDR3 totals 14 residues. Germline V lookup: CDR1 SGHTA, CDR2 FQGNSA. V lost 10 bases to trimming and J lost 12 bases, with 22 bases between them.